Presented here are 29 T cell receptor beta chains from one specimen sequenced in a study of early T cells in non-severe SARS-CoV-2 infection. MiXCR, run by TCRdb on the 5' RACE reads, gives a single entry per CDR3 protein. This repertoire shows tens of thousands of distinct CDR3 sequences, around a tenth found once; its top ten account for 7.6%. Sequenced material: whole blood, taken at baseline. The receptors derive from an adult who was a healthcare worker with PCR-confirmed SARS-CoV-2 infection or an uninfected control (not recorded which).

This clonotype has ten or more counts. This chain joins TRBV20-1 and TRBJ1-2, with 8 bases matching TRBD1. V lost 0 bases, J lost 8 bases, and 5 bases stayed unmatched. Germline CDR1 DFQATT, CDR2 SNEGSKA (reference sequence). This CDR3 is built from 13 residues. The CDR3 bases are TGCAGTGCTAGAGAGGGACAGGCAGGAGGCTACACCTTC. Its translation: CSAREGQAGGYTF.

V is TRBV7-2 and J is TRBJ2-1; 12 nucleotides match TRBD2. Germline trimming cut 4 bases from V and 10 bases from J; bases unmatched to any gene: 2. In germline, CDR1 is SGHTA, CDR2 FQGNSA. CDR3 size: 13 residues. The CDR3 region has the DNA TGTGCCAGCAGCTGGGGGACTAGCGGGGAGCAGTTCTTC. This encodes CASSWGTSGEQFF.

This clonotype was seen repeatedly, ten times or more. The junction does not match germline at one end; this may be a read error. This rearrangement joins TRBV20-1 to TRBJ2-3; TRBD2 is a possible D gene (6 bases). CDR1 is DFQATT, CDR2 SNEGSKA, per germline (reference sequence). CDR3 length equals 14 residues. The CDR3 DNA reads TGCAGTGCGAGAGGGGACTTACACACAGATACGCAGTATTTT. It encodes CSARGDLHTDTQYF.

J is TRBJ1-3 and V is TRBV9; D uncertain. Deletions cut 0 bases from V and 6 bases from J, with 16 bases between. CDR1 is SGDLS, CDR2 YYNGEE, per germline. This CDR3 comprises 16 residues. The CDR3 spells CASSVAPDLPQNTIYF. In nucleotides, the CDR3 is TGTGCCAGCAGCGTAGCTCCAGACCTGCCCCAAAACACCATATATTTT.

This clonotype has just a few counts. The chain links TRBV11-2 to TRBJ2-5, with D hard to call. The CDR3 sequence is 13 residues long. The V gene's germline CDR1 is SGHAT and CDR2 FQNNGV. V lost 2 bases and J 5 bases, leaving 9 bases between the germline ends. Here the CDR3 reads CASSLYARETQYF. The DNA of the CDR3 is TGTGCCAGCAGCTTATACGCGAGGGAGACCCAGTACTTC.

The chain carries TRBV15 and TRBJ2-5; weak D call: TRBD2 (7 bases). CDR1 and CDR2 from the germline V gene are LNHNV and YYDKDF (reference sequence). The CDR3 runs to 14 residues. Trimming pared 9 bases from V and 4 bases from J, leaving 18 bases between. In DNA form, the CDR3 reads TGTGCCACAGGGGGGGACCCCCGGGGAGAGACCCAGTACTTC. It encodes CATGGDPRGETQYF.

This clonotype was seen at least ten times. CDR3 in DNA: TGCAGTGCTCCCCCCGGGGGGGCAACTAATGAAAAACTGTTTTTT. Protein product: CSAPPGGATNEKLFF. The chain joins TRBV20-1 to TRBJ1-4; tentative D call: TRBD1 (5 bases). V lost 5 bases, J lost 0 bases, and 13 bases lay in between. The CDR3 loop spans 15 amino acids. Per germline, CDR1 DFQATT and CDR2 SNEGSKA (reference sequence).

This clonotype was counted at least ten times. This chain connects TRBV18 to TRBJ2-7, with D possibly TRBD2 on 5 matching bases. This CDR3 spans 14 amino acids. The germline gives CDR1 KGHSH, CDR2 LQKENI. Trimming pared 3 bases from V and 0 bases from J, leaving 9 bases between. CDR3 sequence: CASSPARGSYEQYF. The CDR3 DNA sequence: TGTGCCAGCTCACCCGCCCGGGGCTCCTACGAGCAGTACTTC. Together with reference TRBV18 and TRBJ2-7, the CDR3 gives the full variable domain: NAGVMQNPRHLVRRRGQEARLRCSPMKGHSHVYWYRQLPEEGLKFMVYLQKENIIDESGMPKERFSAEFPKEGPSILRIQQVVRGDSAAYFCASSPARGSYEQYFGPGTRLTVT.

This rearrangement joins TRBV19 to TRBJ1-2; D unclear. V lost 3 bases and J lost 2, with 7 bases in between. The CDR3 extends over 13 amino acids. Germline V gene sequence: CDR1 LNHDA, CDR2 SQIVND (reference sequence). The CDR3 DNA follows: TGTGCCAGTAGTATTGGAAAGAACTATGGCTACACCTTC. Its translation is CASSIGKNYGYTF.

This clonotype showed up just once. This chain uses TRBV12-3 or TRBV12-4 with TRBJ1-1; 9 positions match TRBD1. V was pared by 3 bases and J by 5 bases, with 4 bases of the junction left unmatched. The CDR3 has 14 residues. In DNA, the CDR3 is TGTGCCAGCAGTTTTACAGGGGGCTGGACTGAAGCTTTCTTT. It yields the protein CASSFTGGWTEAFF.

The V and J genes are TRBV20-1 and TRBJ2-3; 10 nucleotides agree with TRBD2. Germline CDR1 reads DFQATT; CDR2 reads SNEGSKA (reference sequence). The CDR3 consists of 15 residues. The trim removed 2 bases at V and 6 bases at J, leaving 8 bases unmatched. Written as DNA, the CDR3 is TGCAGTGCTAGAATAGCGGGGGGCGTCCTGGATACGCAGTATTTT. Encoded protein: CSARIAGGVLDTQYF.

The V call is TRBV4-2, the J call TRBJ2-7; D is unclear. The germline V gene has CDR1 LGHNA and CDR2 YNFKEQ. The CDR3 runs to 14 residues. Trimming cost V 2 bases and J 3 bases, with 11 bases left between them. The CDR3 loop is CASSQLVGDYEQYF. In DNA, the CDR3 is TGTGCCAGCAGCCAACTGGTCGGCGACTACGAGCAGTACTTC.

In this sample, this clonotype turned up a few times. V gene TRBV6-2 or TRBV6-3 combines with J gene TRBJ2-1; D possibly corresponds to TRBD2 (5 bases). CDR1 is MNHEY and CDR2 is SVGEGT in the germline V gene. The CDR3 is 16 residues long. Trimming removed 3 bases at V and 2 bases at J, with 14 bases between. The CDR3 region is CASSYRWARAYNEQFF. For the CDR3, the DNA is TGTGCCAGCAGTTATAGGTGGGCGAGGGCCTACAATGAGCAGTTCTTC.

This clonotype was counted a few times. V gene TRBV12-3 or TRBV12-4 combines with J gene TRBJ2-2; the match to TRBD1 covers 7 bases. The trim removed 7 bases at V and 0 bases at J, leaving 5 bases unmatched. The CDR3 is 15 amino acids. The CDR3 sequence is CASTLDRPNTGELFF. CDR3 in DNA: TGTGCCAGCACCCTGGACAGGCCGAACACCGGGGAGCTGTTTTTT.

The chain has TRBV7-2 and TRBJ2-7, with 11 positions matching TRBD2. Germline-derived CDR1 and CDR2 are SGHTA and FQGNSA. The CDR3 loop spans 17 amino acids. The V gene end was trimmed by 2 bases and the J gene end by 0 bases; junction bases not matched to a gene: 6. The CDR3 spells CASSLYPSGGSSYEQYF. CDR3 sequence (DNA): TGTGCCAGCAGCTTATATCCTAGCGGGGGGAGCTCCTACGAGCAGTACTTC. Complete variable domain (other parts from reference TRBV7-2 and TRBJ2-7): GAGVSQSPSNKVTEKGKDVELRCDPISGHTALYWYRQSLGQGLEFLIYFQGNSAPDKSGLPSDRFSAERTGGSVSTLTIQRTQQEDSAVYLCASSLYPSGGSSYEQYFGPGTRLTVT.

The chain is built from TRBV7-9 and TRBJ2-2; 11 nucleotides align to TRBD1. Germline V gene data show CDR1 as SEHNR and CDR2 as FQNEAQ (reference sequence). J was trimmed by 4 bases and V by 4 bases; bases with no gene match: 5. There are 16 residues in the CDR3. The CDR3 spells CASSYSGTGGTGELFF. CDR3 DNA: TGTGCCAGCAGCTATTCCGGGACAGGGGGCACCGGGGAGCTGTTTTTT.

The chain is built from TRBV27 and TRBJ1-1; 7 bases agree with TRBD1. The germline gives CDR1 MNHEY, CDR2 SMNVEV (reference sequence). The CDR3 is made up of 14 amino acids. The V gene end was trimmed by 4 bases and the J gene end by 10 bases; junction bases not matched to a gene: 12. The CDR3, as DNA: TGTGCCAGCAGTTCAGCCCCAACAGGGGTGGGAGCTTTCTTT. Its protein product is CASSSAPTGVGAFF.

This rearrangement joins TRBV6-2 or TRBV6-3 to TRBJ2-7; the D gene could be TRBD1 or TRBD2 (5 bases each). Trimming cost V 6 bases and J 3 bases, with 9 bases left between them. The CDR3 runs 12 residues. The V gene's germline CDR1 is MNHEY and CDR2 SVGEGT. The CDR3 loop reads CASSGTLYEQYF. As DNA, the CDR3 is TGTGCCAGCAGCGGGACCCTCTACGAGCAGTACTTC.

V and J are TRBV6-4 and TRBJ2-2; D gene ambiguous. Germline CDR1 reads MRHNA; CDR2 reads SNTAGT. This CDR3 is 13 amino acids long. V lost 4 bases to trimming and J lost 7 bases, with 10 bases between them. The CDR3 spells CASSVTTNGELFF. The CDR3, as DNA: TGTGCCAGCAGTGTCACGACCAACGGGGAGCTGTTTTTT.

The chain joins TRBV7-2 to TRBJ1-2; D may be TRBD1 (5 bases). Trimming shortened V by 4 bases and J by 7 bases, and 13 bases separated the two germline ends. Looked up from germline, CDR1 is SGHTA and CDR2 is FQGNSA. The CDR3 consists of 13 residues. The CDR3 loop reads CASSSNLGRGYTF. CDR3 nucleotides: TGTGCCAGCAGCTCCAACCTGGGACGTGGCTACACCTTC.

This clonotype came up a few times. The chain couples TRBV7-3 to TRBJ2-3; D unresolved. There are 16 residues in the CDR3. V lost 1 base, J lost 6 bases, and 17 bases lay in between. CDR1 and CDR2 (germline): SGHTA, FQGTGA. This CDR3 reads CASSLSNSAEQDTQYF. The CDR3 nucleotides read TGTGCCAGCAGCTTAAGTAATTCGGCAGAGCAGGATACGCAGTATTTT.

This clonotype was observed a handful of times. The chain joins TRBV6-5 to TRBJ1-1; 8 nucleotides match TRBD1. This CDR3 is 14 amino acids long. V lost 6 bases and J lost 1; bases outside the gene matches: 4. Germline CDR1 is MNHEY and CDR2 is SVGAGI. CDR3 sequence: CASRPTGANTEAFF. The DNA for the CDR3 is TGTGCCAGCAGGCCGACAGGGGCGAACACTGAAGCTTTCTTT.

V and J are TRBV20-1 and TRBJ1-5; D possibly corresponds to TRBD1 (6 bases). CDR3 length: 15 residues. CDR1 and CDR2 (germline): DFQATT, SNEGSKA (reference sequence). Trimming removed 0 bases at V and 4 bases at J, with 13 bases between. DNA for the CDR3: TGCAGTGCTAGAGACCGAGGGGGTTGGAATCAGCCCCAGCATTTT. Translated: CSARDRGGWNQPQHF.

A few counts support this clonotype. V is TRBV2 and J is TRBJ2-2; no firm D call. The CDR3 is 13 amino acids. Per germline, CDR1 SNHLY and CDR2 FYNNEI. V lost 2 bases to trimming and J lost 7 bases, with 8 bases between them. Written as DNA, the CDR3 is TGTGCCAGCAGTGAACTAATTAACGGGGAGCTGTTTTTT. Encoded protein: CASSELINGELFF. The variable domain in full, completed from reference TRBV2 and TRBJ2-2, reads EPEVTQTPSHQVTQMGQEVILRCVPISNHLYFYWYRQILGQKVEFLVSFYNNEISEKSEIFDDQFSVERPDGSNFTLKIRSTKLEDSAMYFCASSELINGELFFGEGSRLTVL.

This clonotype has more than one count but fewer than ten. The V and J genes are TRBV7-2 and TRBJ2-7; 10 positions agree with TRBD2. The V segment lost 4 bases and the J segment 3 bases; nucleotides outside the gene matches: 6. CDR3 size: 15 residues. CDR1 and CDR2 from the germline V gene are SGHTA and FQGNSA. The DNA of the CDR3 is TGTGCCAGCAGCTCGAGCGGGAGGGAGGGCTACGAGCAGTACTTC. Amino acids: CASSSSGREGYEQYF.

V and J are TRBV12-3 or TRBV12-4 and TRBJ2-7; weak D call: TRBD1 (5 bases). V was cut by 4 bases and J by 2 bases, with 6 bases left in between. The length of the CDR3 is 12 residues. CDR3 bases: TGTGCCAGCAGTTCAGGGCCCTACGAGCAGTACTTC. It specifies CASSSGPYEQYF.

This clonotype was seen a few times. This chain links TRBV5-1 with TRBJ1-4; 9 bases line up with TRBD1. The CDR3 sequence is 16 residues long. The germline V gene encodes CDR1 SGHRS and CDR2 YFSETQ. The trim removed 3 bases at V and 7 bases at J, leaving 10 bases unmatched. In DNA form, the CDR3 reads TGCGCCAGCAGCTCGACAGGACAGGGGACTTCTGAAAAACTGTTTTTT. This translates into CASSSTGQGTSEKLFF.

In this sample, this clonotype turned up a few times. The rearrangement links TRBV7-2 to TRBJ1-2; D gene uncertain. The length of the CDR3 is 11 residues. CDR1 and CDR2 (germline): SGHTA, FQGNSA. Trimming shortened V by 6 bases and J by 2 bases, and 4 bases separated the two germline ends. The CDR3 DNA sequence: TGTGCCAGCAGGAGGAACTATGGCTACACCTTC. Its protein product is CASRRNYGYTF.

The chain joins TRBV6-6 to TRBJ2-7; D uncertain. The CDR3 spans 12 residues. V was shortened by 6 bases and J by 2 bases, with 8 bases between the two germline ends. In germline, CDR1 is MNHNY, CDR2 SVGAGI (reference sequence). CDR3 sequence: CASRLVPYEQYF. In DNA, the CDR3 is TGTGCCAGCAGGCTCGTCCCCTACGAGCAGTACTTC.